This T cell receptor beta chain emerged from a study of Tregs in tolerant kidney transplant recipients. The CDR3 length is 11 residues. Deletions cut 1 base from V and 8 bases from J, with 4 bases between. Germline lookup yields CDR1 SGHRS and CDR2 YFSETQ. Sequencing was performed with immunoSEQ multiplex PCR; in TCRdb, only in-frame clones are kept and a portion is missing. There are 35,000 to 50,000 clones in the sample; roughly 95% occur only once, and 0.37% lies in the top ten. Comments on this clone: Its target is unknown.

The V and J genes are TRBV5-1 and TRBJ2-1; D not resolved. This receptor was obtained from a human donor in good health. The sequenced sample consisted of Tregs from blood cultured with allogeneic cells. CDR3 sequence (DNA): TGCGCCAGCAGCTTGTCATATGAGCAGTTCTTC. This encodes CASSLSYEQFF. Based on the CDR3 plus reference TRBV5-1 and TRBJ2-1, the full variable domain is KAGVTQTPRYLIKTRGQQVTLSCSPISGHRSVSWYQQTPGQGLQFLFEYFSETQRNKGNFPGRFSGRQFSNSRSEMNVSTLELGDSALYLCASSLSYEQFFGPGTRLTVL.